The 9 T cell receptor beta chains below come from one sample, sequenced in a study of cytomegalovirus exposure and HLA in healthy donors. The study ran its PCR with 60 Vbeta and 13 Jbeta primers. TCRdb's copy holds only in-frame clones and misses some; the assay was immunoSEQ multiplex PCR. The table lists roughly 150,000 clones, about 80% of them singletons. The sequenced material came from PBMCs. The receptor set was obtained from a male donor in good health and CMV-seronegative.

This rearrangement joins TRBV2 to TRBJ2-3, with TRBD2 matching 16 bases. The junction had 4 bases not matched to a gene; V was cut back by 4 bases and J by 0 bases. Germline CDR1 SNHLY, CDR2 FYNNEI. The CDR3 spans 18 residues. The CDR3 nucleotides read TGTGCCAGCAGTGCGGGACTAGCGGGGGGGGCTAGCACAGATACGCAGTATTTT. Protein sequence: CASSAGLAGGASTDTQYF.

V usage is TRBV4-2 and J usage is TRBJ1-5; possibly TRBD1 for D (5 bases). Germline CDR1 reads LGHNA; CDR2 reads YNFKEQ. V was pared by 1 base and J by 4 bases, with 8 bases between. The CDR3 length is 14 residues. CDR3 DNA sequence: TGTGCCAGCAGCCAAGGGTCAGGGAATCAGCCCCAGCATTTT. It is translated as CASSQGSGNQPQHF.

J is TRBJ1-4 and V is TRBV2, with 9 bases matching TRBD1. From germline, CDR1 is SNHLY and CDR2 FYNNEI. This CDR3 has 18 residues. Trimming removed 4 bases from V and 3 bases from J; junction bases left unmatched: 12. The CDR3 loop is CASSGDRGSRRANEKLFF. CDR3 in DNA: TGTGCCAGCAGTGGAGACAGGGGGAGTCGTAGGGCTAATGAAAAACTGTTTTTT. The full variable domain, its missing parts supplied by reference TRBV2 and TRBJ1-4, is EPEVTQTPSHQVTQMGQEVILRCVPISNHLYFYWYRQILGQKVEFLVSFYNNEISEKSEIFDDQFSVERPDGSNFTLKIRSTKLEDSAMYFCASSGDRGSRRANEKLFFGSGTQLSVL.

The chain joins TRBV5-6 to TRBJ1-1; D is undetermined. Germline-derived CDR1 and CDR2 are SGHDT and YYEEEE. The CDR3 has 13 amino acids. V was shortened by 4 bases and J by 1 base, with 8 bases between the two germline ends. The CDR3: CASSRPGNTEAFF. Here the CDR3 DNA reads TGTGCCAGCAGCCGGCCGGGGAACACTGAAGCTTTCTTT.

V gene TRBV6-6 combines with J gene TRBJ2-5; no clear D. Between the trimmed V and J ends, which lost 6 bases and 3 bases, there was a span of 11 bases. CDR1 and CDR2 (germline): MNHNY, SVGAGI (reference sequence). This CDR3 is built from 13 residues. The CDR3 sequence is CASSPRGKETQYF. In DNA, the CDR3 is TGTGCCAGCAGCCCTAGAGGCAAAGAGACCCAGTACTTC.

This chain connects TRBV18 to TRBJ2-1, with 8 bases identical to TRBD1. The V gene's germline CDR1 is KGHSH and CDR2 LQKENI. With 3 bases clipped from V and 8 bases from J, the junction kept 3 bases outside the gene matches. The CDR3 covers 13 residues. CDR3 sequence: CASSPRTGHEQFF. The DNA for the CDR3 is TGTGCCAGCTCACCTCGGACAGGGCATGAGCAGTTCTTC.

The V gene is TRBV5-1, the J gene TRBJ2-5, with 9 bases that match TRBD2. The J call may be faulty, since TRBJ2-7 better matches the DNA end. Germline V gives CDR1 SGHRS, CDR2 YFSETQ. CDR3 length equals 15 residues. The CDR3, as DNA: TGCGCCAGCAGCTTGGAGGGAGCGGGAGGCCCCGAGCAGTACTTC. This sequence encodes CASSLEGAGGPEQYF.

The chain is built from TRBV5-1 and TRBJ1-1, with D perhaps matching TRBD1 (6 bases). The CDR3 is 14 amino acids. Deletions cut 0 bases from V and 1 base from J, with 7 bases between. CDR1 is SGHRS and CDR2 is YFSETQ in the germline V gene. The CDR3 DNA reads TGCGCCAGCAGCTTGGGGGGACAGAACACTGAAGCTTTCTTT. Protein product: CASSLGGQNTEAFF.

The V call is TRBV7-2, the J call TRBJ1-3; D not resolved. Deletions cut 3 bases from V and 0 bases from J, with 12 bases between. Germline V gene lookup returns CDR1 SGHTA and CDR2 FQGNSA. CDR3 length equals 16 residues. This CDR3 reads CASSLRATISGNTIYF. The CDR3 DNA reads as TGTGCCAGCAGCTTGAGGGCAACCATCTCTGGAAACACCATATATTTT.